This T cell receptor beta chain was recorded in a study of tumor and adjacent non-tumor tissue in lung cancer. Overall study context: Histology: under 15 adenocarcinoma, a couple of squamous cell carcinoma, 1 small cell lung cancer. Study-wide results and limits: Tumor tissue had significantly higher TCR diversity than normal lung.

The template was RNA from unsorted bulk tissue. The normal lung tissue was taken more than 3 cm from the tumor edge. About this clonotype: Antigen unknown. The junction departs from the called germline gene at one end, perhaps through a read error.

CDR1 is SGHNT and CDR2 is YENEEA in the germline V gene. The CDR3 runs to 15 residues. TCRbeta libraries were built with three rounds of nested PCR, modified from ARM-PCR. MiXCR, run by TCRdb on the multiplex PCR reads, gives a single entry per CDR3 protein. The sample holds under 85,000 distinct CDR3 sequences; approximately 82% are singletons and the top ten take 40%. The chain is built from TRBV11-3 and TRBJ2-3; D uncertain. The clonotype comes from a man aged 65 to 85 with non-small cell lung cancer. The sequencing input was distant non-tumor lung tissue. CDR3 sequence: CASTRGEVSTDTQYF. CDR3 DNA sequence: TGTGCGAGCACCCGTGGGGAAGTAAGCACAGATACGCAATATTTT.